Detailed here is one T cell receptor (beta chain). Source study methods: The assay estimated nucleated cells by amplifying reference gene primers. Repertoires were generated with immunoSEQ multiplex PCR, while TCRdb's copy carries only in-frame clones and drops some. The V and J calls and clone size come from that table; D and trimming were worked out from the DNA. The table lists over 150,000 clones, about four fifths of them singletons. The V end lost 5 bases, the J end lost 3 bases, and 16 bases lay between the germline ends. Germline CDR1 and CDR2: KGHSH and LQKENI. The CDR3 sequence is 15 residues long. The data belong to a study of blood T cell repertoires in COVID-19. Study information: The samples span acute and convalescent COVID-19 from the United States, Italy and Spain.

This receptor was identified in a man in his 70s with active or convalescent COVID-19. The sample was peripheral blood. The chain uses TRBV18 and TRBJ1-2, with D tentatively TRBD1 (6 bases). The CDR3 loop is CASSARAGADYGYTF. As DNA, the CDR3 is TGTGCCAGCTCAGCGCGTGCGGGGGCGGACTATGGCTACACCTTC. The variable domain in full, completed from reference TRBV18 and TRBJ1-2, reads NAGVMQNPRHLVRRRGQEARLRCSPMKGHSHVYWYRQLPEEGLKFMVYLQKENIIDESGMPKERFSAEFPKEGPSILRIQQVVRGDSAAYFCASSARAGADYGYTFGSGTRLTVV.